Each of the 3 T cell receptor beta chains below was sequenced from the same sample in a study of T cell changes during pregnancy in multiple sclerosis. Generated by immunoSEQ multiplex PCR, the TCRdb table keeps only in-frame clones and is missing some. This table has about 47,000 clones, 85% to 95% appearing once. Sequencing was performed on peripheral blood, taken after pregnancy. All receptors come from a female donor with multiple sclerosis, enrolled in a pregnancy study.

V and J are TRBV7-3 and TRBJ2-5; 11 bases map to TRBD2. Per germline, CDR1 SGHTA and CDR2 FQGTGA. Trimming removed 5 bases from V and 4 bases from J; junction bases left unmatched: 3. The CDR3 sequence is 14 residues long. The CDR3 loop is CASSRTSGGETQYF. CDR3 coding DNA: TGTGCCAGCAGCAGAACTAGCGGGGGAGAGACCCAGTACTTC.

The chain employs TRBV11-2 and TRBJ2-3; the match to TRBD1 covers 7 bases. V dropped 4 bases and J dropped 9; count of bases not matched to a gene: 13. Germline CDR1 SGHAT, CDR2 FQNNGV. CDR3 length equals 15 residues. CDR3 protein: CASSSEAGTAITQYF. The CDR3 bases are TGTGCCAGCAGCTCGGAAGCCGGGACAGCGATAACGCAGTATTTT.

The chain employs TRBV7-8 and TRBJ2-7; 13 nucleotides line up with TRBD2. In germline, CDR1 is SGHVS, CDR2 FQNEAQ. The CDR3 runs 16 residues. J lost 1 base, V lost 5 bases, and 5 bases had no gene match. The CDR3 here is CASSRTSGGGSYEQYF. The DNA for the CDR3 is TGTGCCAGCAGCCGAACTAGCGGGGGGGGATCCTACGAGCAGTACTTC. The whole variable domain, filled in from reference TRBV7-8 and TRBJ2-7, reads GAGVSQSPRYKVAKRGQDVALRCDPISGHVSLFWYQQALGQGPEFLTYFQNEAQLDKSGLPSDRFFAERPEGSVSTLKIQRTQQEDSAVYLCASSRTSGGGSYEQYFGPGTRLTVT.